This TCR beta chain was sequenced for a study of OX40 agonist ivuxolimab in advanced cancers. Study at large: People who had prior anti-PD-1, anti-PD-L1 or anti-CTLA-4 therapy could take part, and roughly 44% had some.

Only in-frame clones appear in the TCRdb table, and some are missing; sequencing was by immunoSEQ multiplex PCR. The repertoire holds about 45,000 clones, with about nine tenths as singletons. In regard to this clone: Its antigen is as yet unknown.

The CDR3 extends over 14 amino acids. In germline, CDR1 is SGHRS, CDR2 YFSETQ. The J segment lost 6 bases and the V segment lost 1 base, leaving 6 bases of the junction unmatched. Study-level findings and limits: Both CD4+ and CD8+ T cell populations in blood had undergone clonal expansion by week 6 at 0.1 to 3.0 mg/kg.

Sequences were derived from CD4+ or CD8+ T cells sorted from blood, sampled in a trial of the OX40 agonist ivuxolimab. V and J are TRBV5-1 and TRBJ2-7, with 8 bases fitting TRBD1. The source is an adult with an advanced solid tumor such as melanoma, head and neck, liver or kidney cancer. CDR3 in DNA: TGCGCCAGCAGCTTGTGGGAACAGGGGGGCGAGCAGTACTTC. Amino acids: CASSLWEQGGEQYF. The full variable domain, in which reference TRBV5-1 and TRBJ2-7 provide the parts outside the CDR3, is KAGVTQTPRYLIKTRGQQVTLSCSPISGHRSVSWYQQTPGQGLQFLFEYFSETQRNKGNFPGRFSGRQFSNSRSEMNVSTLELGDSALYLCASSLWEQGGEQYFGPGTRLTVT.